One sample yielded the 14 T cell receptor beta chains listed below, sequenced in a study of cytomegalovirus exposure and HLA in healthy donors (dated by TCRdb to between 2016 and 2019). Libraries were made using the immunoSEQ multiplex PCR assay. For the multiplex PCR, a mixture combining 60 forward primers for TCR Vbeta segments and 13 reverse primers for TCR Jbeta segments was used. TCRdb holds this immuneACCESS table with in-frame rearrangements only. Some clones are missing; in checked studies, unresolved V genes explain under half, and the rest has no known cause. The sample table contains approximately 70,000 clones; only one count was recorded for more than 80% of them. The ten most abundant clones make up 2.5% to 3% of the sample. Input material: PBMCs. Receptors were obtained from a woman in her 30s in good health and CMV-seronegative.

This clone occurred a few times. The chain employs TRBV2 and TRBJ2-3; 9 nucleotides agree with TRBD2. The germline CDR1 and CDR2 sequences are SNHLY and FYNNEI. V was clipped by 6 bases and J by 0 bases; unmatched bases: 13. The CDR3 contains 18 residues. DNA of the CDR3: TGTGCCAGCAGCCGTAGGGGGCGACTAGCGGATAGCACAGATACGCAGTATTTT. Residues: CASSRRGRLADSTDTQYF.

This chain links TRBV9 with TRBJ1-1; D may be TRBD1 (6 bases). This CDR3 contains 17 residues. Germline assignment: CDR1 SGDLS and CDR2 YYNGEE. V lost 2 bases, J lost 5 bases, and 22 bases lay in between. The CDR3 sequence: CASSVSSGVRPVTEAFF. In DNA, the CDR3 is TGTGCCAGCAGCGTCAGCTCAGGGGTGAGGCCTGTGACTGAAGCTTTCTTT.

For the CDR3, the DNA is TGTGCCAGCAGAGGACAGGGAGCCGGTTATGGCTACACCTTC. Protein: CASRGQGAGYGYTF. The chain links TRBV27 to TRBJ1-2; 8 bases fit TRBD1. The germline V gene encodes CDR1 MNHEY and CDR2 SMNVEV (reference sequence). CDR3 size: 14 residues. V lost 6 bases, J lost 5 bases, and 8 bases stayed unmatched.

The chain employs TRBV28 and TRBJ2-5; 8 nucleotides agree with TRBD2. The J call may be wrong; the DNA end is better matched by TRBJ2-7. The germline gives CDR1 MDHEN, CDR2 SYDVKM. CDR3 length: 14 amino acids. CDR3 DNA sequence: TGTGCCAGCAGTGGGCGGGGGGCGCGGAACGAGCAGTACTTC. Translation: CASSGRGARNEQYF.

The genes are TRBV7-2 and TRBJ2-2; 10 bases map to TRBD1. CDR1 is SGHTA and CDR2 is FQGNSA in the germline V gene. This CDR3 is 18 amino acids long. The J segment lost 1 base and the V segment lost 7 bases, leaving 12 bases of the junction unmatched. CDR3 loop: CASTPGTGVPGNTGELFF. As DNA, the CDR3 is TGTGCCAGCACGCCCGGGACAGGGGTCCCCGGGAACACCGGGGAGCTGTTTTTT.

The gene calls are TRBV18 and TRBJ2-3; D uncertain. Trimming removed 5 bases at V and 2 bases at J, with 5 bases between. The CDR3 sequence is 12 residues long. CDR1 and CDR2 from the germline V gene are KGHSH and LQKENI. CDR3 region: CASSTYTDTQYF. In DNA, the CDR3 is TGTGCCAGCTCAACATACACAGATACGCAGTATTTT.

The chain recombines TRBV5-8 with TRBJ1-4, with TRBD1 matching 10 bases. Unmatched junction bases numbered 4, after V lost 5 bases and J lost 3 bases. Per the germline V gene, CDR1 is SGHTS and CDR2 is YDEGEE. This CDR3 spans 15 amino acids. The CDR3 here is CASSQGTGANEKLFF. The CDR3 region has the DNA TGTGCCAGCAGTCAAGGGACAGGGGCTAATGAAAAACTGTTTTTT.

This chain uses TRBV11-2 with TRBJ1-3; D might be TRBD1 (6 bases). This CDR3 comprises 15 residues. Germline V gives CDR1 SGHAT, CDR2 FQNNGV. The germline V and J ends were trimmed by 1 base and 2 bases, with 9 bases remaining between them. The CDR3 loop reads CASSLGAGAGNTIYF. CDR3 sequence (DNA): TGTGCCAGCAGCTTAGGGGCAGGGGCTGGAAACACCATATATTTT.

CDR3 nucleotide sequence: TGCGCCAGCAGCTTTAATCCCGCAGGCCCCTACGAGCAGTACTTC. This codes for CASSFNPAGPYEQYF. The gene calls are TRBV5-1 and TRBJ2-7; D is undetermined. Trimming stripped 2 bases from V and 2 bases from J, with 14 bases between. Germline assignment: CDR1 SGHRS and CDR2 YFSETQ. CDR3 length: 15 amino acids.

The chain combines TRBV11-3 with TRBJ1-1; D call uncertain. The V end lost 1 base, the J end lost 7 bases, and 10 bases lay between the germline ends. This CDR3 is 13 amino acids long. Germline V gives CDR1 SGHNT, CDR2 YENEEA. CDR3 sequence reads: CASSLGAGIEAFF. The CDR3 nucleotides read TGTGCCAGCAGCTTAGGTGCAGGTATTGAAGCTTTCTTT.

This rearrangement joins TRBV21-1 to TRBJ2-7; TRBD2 was called by the table and not checked on the DNA. TRBV21-1 is termed a pseudogene. The CDR3 is made up of 14 amino acids. CDR3 loop: CASTRLAGAGEQYF. The CDR3 DNA sequence: TGTGCCAGCACCAGACTAGCGGGGGCGGGGGAGCAGTACTTC.

The rearrangement uses TRBV28 and TRBJ1-3; a possible D gene is TRBD1 (5 bases). Trimming cost V 10 bases and J 4 bases, with 14 bases left between them. This CDR3 contains 13 residues. The germline gives CDR1 MDHEN, CDR2 SYDVKM. The CDR3 nucleotides are TGTGCCACCCTGTTTAGGGGAGGAAACACCATATATTTT. Protein product: CATLFRGGNTIYF.

The CDR3, as DNA: TGCGCCAGCAGCTTGGAACCGGGACTTCGTGGACAGGGGTTTGACCACGAGCAGTACTTC. It is translated as CASSLEPGLRGQGFDHEQYF. The chain couples TRBV5-1 to TRBJ2-7; the match to TRBD1 covers 9 bases. Germline trimming cut 0 bases from V and 5 bases from J; bases unmatched to any gene: 21. Germline V CDR1 and CDR2: SGHRS, YFSETQ. There are 20 residues in the CDR3.

The J gene is TRBJ2-5, the V gene TRBV7-2; perhaps TRBD1 as D (6 bases). Deletions cut 5 bases from V and 0 bases from J, with 13 bases between. Per the germline V gene, CDR1 is SGHTA and CDR2 is FQGNSA. The CDR3 is made up of 15 amino acids. The CDR3: CASSPGDTYQETQYF. The CDR3 bases are TGTGCCAGCAGCCCTGGGGACACCTACCAAGAGACCCAGTACTTC.